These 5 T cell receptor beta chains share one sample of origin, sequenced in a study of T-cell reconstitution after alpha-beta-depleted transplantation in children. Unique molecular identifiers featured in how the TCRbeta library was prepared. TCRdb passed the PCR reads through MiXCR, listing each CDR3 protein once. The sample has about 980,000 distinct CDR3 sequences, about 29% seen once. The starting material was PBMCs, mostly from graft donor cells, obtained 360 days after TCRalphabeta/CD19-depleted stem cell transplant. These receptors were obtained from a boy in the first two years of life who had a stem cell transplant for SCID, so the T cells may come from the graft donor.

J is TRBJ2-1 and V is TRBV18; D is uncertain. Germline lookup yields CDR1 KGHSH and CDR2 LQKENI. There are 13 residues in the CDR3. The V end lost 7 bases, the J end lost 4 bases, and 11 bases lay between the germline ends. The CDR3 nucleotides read TGTGCCAGCTTCACGGATCTTTACAATGAGCAGTTCTTC. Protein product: CASFTDLYNEQFF.

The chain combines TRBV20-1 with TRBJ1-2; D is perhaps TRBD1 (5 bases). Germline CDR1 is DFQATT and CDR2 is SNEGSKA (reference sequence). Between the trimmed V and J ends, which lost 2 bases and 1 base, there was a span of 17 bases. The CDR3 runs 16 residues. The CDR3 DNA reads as TGCAGTGCTAGACTGACCCGGGACGGTGATAACTATGGCTACACCTTC. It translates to CSARLTRDGDNYGYTF.

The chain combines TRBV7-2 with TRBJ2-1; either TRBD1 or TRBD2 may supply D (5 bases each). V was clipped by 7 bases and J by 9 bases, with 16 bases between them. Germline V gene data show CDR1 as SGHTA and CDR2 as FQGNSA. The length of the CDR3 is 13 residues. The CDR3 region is CASTRGFGGEQFF. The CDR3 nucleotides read TGTGCCAGCACAAGAGGGTTTGGGGGTGAGCAGTTCTTC.

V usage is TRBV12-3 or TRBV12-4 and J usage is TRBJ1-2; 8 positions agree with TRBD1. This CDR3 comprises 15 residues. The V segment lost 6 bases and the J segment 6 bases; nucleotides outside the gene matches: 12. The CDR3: CASRSTQGQANGYTF. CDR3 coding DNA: TGTGCCAGCAGATCTACCCAGGGACAGGCAAATGGCTACACCTTC.

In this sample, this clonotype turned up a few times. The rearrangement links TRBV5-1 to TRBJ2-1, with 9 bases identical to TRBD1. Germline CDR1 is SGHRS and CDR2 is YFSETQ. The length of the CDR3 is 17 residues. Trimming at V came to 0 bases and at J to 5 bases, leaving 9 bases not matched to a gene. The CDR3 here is CASSLVPGTGINNEQFF. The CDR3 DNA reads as TGCGCCAGCAGCTTGGTACCCGGGACAGGGATCAACAATGAGCAGTTCTTC.